What follows are 27 T cell receptor beta chains derived from one specimen sequenced in a study of vaccination effects on CD4 cells after COVID-19. Which antigens these TCRs recognize remains unknown. Prior to sequencing, the ViraFEST assay stimulated PBMC with viral peptide pools, which expanded the antigen-specific CD4+ T cells. Cells that had been cultured for 10 days were the source of isolated CD4+ T cells. Vaccine recipients had no previous SARS-CoV-2 infection; their nucleocapsid antibodies were negative. TCRdb keeps only in-frame clones here, not all; method: immunoSEQ multiplex PCR. In the table there are some 28,000 clones, 70% to 80% of which are singletons. Sample: CD4+ T cells from PBMCs cultured with SARS-CoV-2 spike peptides, taken before COVID-19 vaccination. The source is a human donor who received a COVID-19 vaccine.

This sequence joins TRBV20-1 and TRBJ2-3; TRBD1 aligns across 9 bases. The CDR3 loop spans 16 amino acids. V was clipped by 3 bases and J by 0 bases; unmatched bases: 7. CDR1 is DFQATT and CDR2 is SNEGSKA in the germline V gene (reference sequence). CDR3 protein: CSASGTGPTSTDTQYF. The CDR3 nucleotides read TGCAGTGCTAGTGGGACAGGGCCCACTAGCACAGATACGCAGTATTTT.

The chain joins TRBV28 to TRBJ1-3; D not resolved. The germline V gene encodes CDR1 MDHEN and CDR2 SYDVKM. Trimming left V 3 bases short and J 0 bases short, with 12 bases between. The CDR3 extends over 16 amino acids. CDR3 DNA sequence: TGTGCCAGCAGTTTTCGGTTTTCCCTCTCTGGAAACACCATATATTTT. This translates into CASSFRFSLSGNTIYF.

The rearrangement joins TRBV28 to TRBJ2-7, with a tentative D call TRBD2 (5 bases). From germline, CDR1 is MDHEN and CDR2 SYDVKM. CDR3 length: 14 residues. V was cut by 5 bases and J by 6 bases, with 17 bases left in between. The CDR3 reads CASSPGLPPSEQYF. The CDR3 DNA sequence: TGTGCCAGCAGTCCAGGACTTCCCCCCAGCGAGCAGTACTTC.

This clone showed up just a few times. The rearrangement uses TRBV12-5 and TRBJ1-6; 8 bases agree with TRBD1. The CDR3 extends over 20 amino acids. Germline values: CDR1 LGHNT, CDR2 FRNRAP. With V trimmed by 7 bases and J by 0 bases, 17 bases remained unmatched. CDR3 DNA: TGTGCTAGTGCCTTACTTACAAGGACAGGGACGTTCTCCTATAATTCACCCCTCCACTTT. Protein: CASALLTRTGTFSYNSPLHF. The full variable domain, with the rest looked up from reference TRBV12-5 and TRBJ1-6, is DARVTQTPRHKVTEMGQEVTMRCQPILGHNTVFWYRQTMMQGLELLAYFRNRAPLDDSGMPKDRFSAEMPDATLATLKIQPSEPRDSAVYFCASALLTRTGTFSYNSPLHFGNGTRLTVT.

This clone has only a few counts. V usage is TRBV5-1 and J usage is TRBJ2-7, with 7 positions matching TRBD1. The V gene end was trimmed by 0 bases and the J gene end by 1 base; junction bases not matched to a gene: 1. The germline V gene has CDR1 SGHRS and CDR2 YFSETQ. The CDR3 consists of 14 residues. The CDR3 region is CASSLGQGSYEQYF. The CDR3 coding sequence is TGCGCCAGCAGCTTGGGACAGGGATCCTACGAGCAGTACTTC.

This clone was counted a few times. The chain recombines TRBV2 with TRBJ2-1, with 11 nucleotides matching TRBD2. J was trimmed by 4 bases and V by 2 bases; bases with no gene match: 1. Germline V gene lookup returns CDR1 SNHLY and CDR2 FYNNEI. This CDR3 comprises 15 residues. The chain's CDR3 is CASSELAGGYNEQFF. DNA for the CDR3: TGTGCCAGCAGTGAACTAGCGGGAGGTTACAATGAGCAGTTCTTC.

This chain connects TRBV12-3 or TRBV12-4 to TRBJ1-5, with a possible D match to TRBD1 (5 bases). This CDR3 has 13 amino acids. V lost 6 bases and J lost 5, with 11 bases in between. CDR3 loop: CASSSRDYQPQHF. The CDR3 region has the DNA TGTGCCAGCAGCTCCAGGGACTATCAGCCCCAGCATTTT.

The rearrangement uses TRBV10-3 and TRBJ2-4; 8 nucleotides line up with TRBD2. The CDR3 runs 15 residues. Per the germline V gene, CDR1 is ENHRY and CDR2 is SYGVKD. The junction had 5 bases not matched to a gene; V was cut back by 0 bases and J by 7 bases. The CDR3 protein is CAISESAGGGNIQYF. The CDR3 DNA reads TGTGCCATCAGTGAGTCGGCCGGGGGGGGGAACATTCAGTACTTC.

The V call is TRBV6-5, the J call TRBJ2-7, with a possible D match to TRBD2 (5 bases). V gave up 6 bases and J gave up 6 bases, with 15 bases separating them. The CDR3 extends over 13 amino acids. Looked up from germline, CDR1 is MNHEY and CDR2 is SVGAGI. In DNA, the CDR3 is TGTGCCAGCAGCCCCACTAGACGGCGCGAGCAGTACTTC. Protein sequence: CASSPTRRREQYF.

The chain's CDR3 is CAWSRDRPRSYTF. The CDR3 bases are TGTGCCTGGAGTCGCGACAGGCCTCGGAGCTACACCTTC. The V gene is TRBV30, the J gene TRBJ1-2; a weak D match, TRBD1 (6 bases). Trimming stripped 2 bases from V and 9 bases from J, with 16 bases between. CDR1 and CDR2 from the germline V gene are GTSNPN and SVGIG (reference sequence). The CDR3 spans 13 residues.

This chain links TRBV12-3 or TRBV12-4 with TRBJ1-2; 9 nucleotides line up with TRBD1. V lost 5 bases, J lost 8 bases, and 6 bases stayed unmatched. This CDR3 spans 13 amino acids. CDR3 nucleotide sequence: TGTGCCAGCAGTCCGGACAGGGGCGACGGCTACACCTTC. Translation gives CASSPDRGDGYTF.

The chain combines TRBV18 with TRBJ1-1; a weak D match, TRBD1 (5 bases). Germline CDR1 KGHSH, CDR2 LQKENI. This CDR3 contains 16 residues. Trimming stripped 3 bases from V and 1 base from J, with 15 bases between. The CDR3 is CASSPRQGSANTEAFF. As DNA, the CDR3 is TGTGCCAGCTCACCGCGCCAGGGCTCGGCGAACACTGAAGCTTTCTTT.

This rearrangement joins TRBV19 to TRBJ1-2, with TRBD1 as a possible D gene (5 bases). CDR3 length: 14 amino acids. The germline V gene has CDR1 LNHDA and CDR2 SQIVND (reference sequence). V was trimmed by 5 bases and J by 0 bases, leaving 10 bases between them. Written as DNA, the CDR3 is TGTGCCAGTAGTGCAGGGTTAACTAACTATGGCTACACCTTC. It encodes CASSAGLTNYGYTF. Full variable domain (remainder filled in from reference TRBV19 and TRBJ1-2): DGGITQSPKYLFRKEGQNVTLSCEQNLNHDAMYWYRQDPGQGLRLIYYSQIVNDFQKGDIAEGYSVSREKKESFPLTVTSAQKNPTAFYLCASSAGLTNYGYTFGSGTRLTVV.

The J gene is TRBJ2-1, the V gene TRBV18; no definite D call. V lost 2 bases to trimming and J lost 4 bases, with 12 bases between them. The CDR3 runs to 15 residues. Germline V gene sequence: CDR1 KGHSH, CDR2 LQKENI. The DNA for the CDR3 is TGTGCCAGCTCACCAAAGGCAGGCCTTTACAATGAGCAGTTCTTC. Encoded protein: CASSPKAGLYNEQFF.

This clone was detected only a few times. This rearrangement joins TRBV19 to TRBJ1-2; no definite D call. Trimming took off 6 bases at V and 6 bases at J, with 17 bases between the two ends. Germline values: CDR1 LNHDA, CDR2 SQIVND (reference sequence). There are 14 residues in the CDR3. CDR3 sequence (DNA): TGTGCCAGTAGCTCCACGACCGTACCAGATGGCTACACCTTC. Residues: CASSSTTVPDGYTF.

The rearrangement uses TRBV6-2 or TRBV6-3 and TRBJ2-2, with 11 positions matching TRBD2. Per the germline V gene, CDR1 is MNHEY and CDR2 is SVGEGT. This CDR3 is built from 17 residues. Germline trimming cut 6 bases from V and 3 bases from J; bases unmatched to any gene: 9. Here the CDR3 reads CASSLRTSGRDTGELFF. For the CDR3, the DNA is TGTGCCAGCAGCTTGCGGACTAGCGGGCGCGACACCGGGGAGCTGTTTTTT.

This clone was found a few times. The chain recombines TRBV29-1 with TRBJ1-1, with 9 bases that match TRBD1. V dropped 4 bases and J dropped 4; count of bases not matched to a gene: 4. Per the germline V gene, CDR1 is SQVTM and CDR2 is ANQGSEA. The CDR3 runs to 13 residues. CDR3 residues: CSVGQGGGTEAFF. The DNA for the CDR3 is TGCAGCGTTGGACAGGGGGGCGGCACTGAAGCTTTCTTT.

The chain combines TRBV5-1 with TRBJ2-3; the match to TRBD2 covers 14 bases. This CDR3 comprises 17 residues. Germline CDR1 SGHRS, CDR2 YFSETQ. Unmatched junction bases numbered 1, after V lost 0 bases and J lost 1 base. CDR3 nucleotide sequence: TGCGCCAGCAGCTTGGTGGGACTAGCGGGGGGCACAGATACGCAGTATTTT. Protein product: CASSLVGLAGGTDTQYF.

The chain recombines TRBV5-4 with TRBJ2-3, with no clear D. Per germline, CDR1 SGHNT and CDR2 YYREEE (reference sequence). The germline V and J ends were trimmed by 1 base and 6 bases, with 6 bases remaining between them. This CDR3 is 12 amino acids long. The CDR3 protein is CASSLRTDTQYF. As DNA, the CDR3 is TGTGCCAGCAGCTTGCGAACGGATACGCAGTATTTT. The entire variable domain, with the rest obtained from reference TRBV5-4 and TRBJ2-3, is as follows: ETGVTQSPTHLIKTRGQQVTLRCSSQSGHNTVSWYQQALGQGPQFIFQYYREEENGRGNFPPRFSGLQFPNYSSELNVNALELDDSALYLCASSLRTDTQYFGPGTRLTVL.

The chain links TRBV30 to TRBJ2-6, with 7 nucleotides matching TRBD1. Per the germline V gene, CDR1 is GTSNPN and CDR2 is SVGIG (reference sequence). The V segment lost 5 bases and the J segment 0 bases; nucleotides outside the gene matches: 4. CDR3 length: 15 residues. In DNA, the CDR3 is TGTGCCTGGGGACAGGCAAGCTCTGGGGCCAACGTCCTGACTTTC. This codes for CAWGQASSGANVLTF.

J is TRBJ2-7 and V is TRBV4-3; D unclear. The CDR3 runs 15 residues. Between the trimmed V and J ends, which lost 5 bases and 0 bases, there was a span of 14 bases. Per the germline V gene, CDR1 is LGHNA and CDR2 is YSLEER. The CDR3 DNA reads TGCGCCAGCAGCAGGCAGCTCGAAAGCTCCTACGAGCAGTACTTC. Protein sequence: CASSRQLESSYEQYF.

The chain uses TRBV7-9 and TRBJ1-6; a possible D gene is TRBD1 (5 bases). CDR1 is SEHNR and CDR2 is FQNEAQ in the germline V gene (reference sequence). With 4 bases removed from V and 3 bases from J, the gap between germline ends came to 10 bases. The CDR3 extends over 15 amino acids. CDR3 amino acids: CASSSATGYNSPLHF. As DNA, the CDR3 is TGTGCCAGCAGCTCTGCTACAGGCTATAATTCACCCCTCCACTTT.

Notes on this clone: At one end the junction does not follow the germline gene, possibly because of a read error. V usage is TRBV3-1 (or the pseudogene TRBV3-2) and J usage is TRBJ1-2; TRBD1 matches at 9 bases. Germline-derived CDR1 and CDR2 are LGHDT and YNNKEL (reference sequence). CDR3 size: 16 residues. CDR3 in amino acids: CVSSQTQGQGVRGYTF. CDR3 sequence (DNA): TGTGTCAGCAGCCAAACCCAGGGACAGGGTGTGAGGGGCTACACCTTC.

The chain combines TRBV6-1 with TRBJ1-5, with D unresolved. The CDR3 length is 11 residues. Between the trimmed V and J ends, which lost 2 bases and 9 bases, there was a span of 5 bases. Germline CDR1 reads MNHNS; CDR2 reads SASEGT. CDR3 residues: CASSEKWPQHF. The DNA of the CDR3 is TGTGCCAGCAGTGAAAAATGGCCCCAGCATTTT.

This chain connects TRBV18 to TRBJ2-3, with 9 bases that match TRBD1. Germline V gene data show CDR1 as KGHSH and CDR2 as LQKENI. V shed 3 bases, J shed 4 bases, and the junction held 5 bases outside the gene matches. CDR3 length: 15 residues. The CDR3 loop reads CASSPGQGSADTQYF. In DNA, the CDR3 is TGTGCCAGCTCACCGGGACAGGGTTCGGCAGATACGCAGTATTTT.

The chain uses TRBV4-1 and TRBJ2-3; D ambiguous. V was cut by 0 bases and J by 8 bases, with 12 bases left in between. The CDR3 has 14 amino acids. CDR1 and CDR2 (germline): MGHRA, YSYEKL. CDR3 nucleotides: TGCGCCAGCAGCCAAGACATCTCATATCCTACGCAGTATTTT. Residues: CASSQDISYPTQYF.

The chain combines TRBV7-9 with TRBJ1-4; a weak D match, TRBD1 (5 bases). Germline CDR1 SEHNR, CDR2 FQNEAQ (reference sequence). Trimming took 1 base from V and 6 from J, leaving 15 bases between them. This CDR3 is 16 amino acids long. The chain's CDR3 is CASSLDGGAVYEKLFF. The CDR3, as DNA: TGTGCCAGCAGCTTAGACGGGGGAGCGGTTTATGAAAAACTGTTTTTT.